A single sample gave rise to the 29 T cell receptor beta chains below, sequenced in a study of T cell responses to AZD1222 COVID-19 vaccine. Assay: immunoSEQ multiplex PCR; the TCRdb copy retains only in-frame clones and omits some. This table holds about 130,000 clones, roughly 85% found once. Sample: peripheral blood, taken on day 0 of MenACWY control vaccination. The receptors here all came from an adult in good health.

This clone was seen at least ten times. This rearrangement joins TRBV13 to TRBJ1-2; D might be TRBD1 (6 bases). The CDR3 is 13 amino acids. Germline V gene sequence: CDR1 PRHDT, CDR2 FYEKMQ (reference sequence). Deletions cut 3 bases from V and 7 bases from J, with 12 bases between. CDR3 bases: TGTGCCAGCAGCTTGCGCAGGGGAGGTGGCTACACCTTC. Its translation: CASSLRRGGGYTF. The whole variable domain, filled in from reference TRBV13 and TRBJ1-2, reads AAGVIQSPRHLIKEKRETATLKCYPIPRHDTVYWYQQGPGQDPQFLISFYEKMQSDKGSIPDRFSAQQFSDYHSELNMSSLELGDSALYFCASSLRRGGGYTFGSGTRLTVV.

V is TRBV9 and J is TRBJ2-3; no clear D gene. The CDR3 length is 14 residues. CDR1 and CDR2 (germline): SGDLS, YYNGEE. The V and J ends lost 0 bases and 4 bases respectively, with 9 bases between them. CDR3 sequence: CASSVGGIADTQYF. The CDR3 nucleotides are TGTGCCAGCAGCGTAGGGGGAATCGCAGATACGCAGTATTTT. Full variable domain (outside the CDR3, taken from reference TRBV9 and TRBJ2-3): DSGVTQTPKHLITATGQRVTLRCSPRSGDLSVYWYQQSLDQGLQFLIQYYNGEERAKGNILERFSAQQFPDLHSELNLSSLELGDSALYFCASSVGGIADTQYFGPGTRLTVL.

This clone has just one count. The chain has TRBV4-1 and TRBJ2-5; 8 bases align to TRBD2. CDR1 and CDR2 from the germline V gene are MGHRA and YSYEKL. After removal of 1 base from V and 4 bases from J, the junction contained 5 bases not matched to a gene. This CDR3 region has 15 residues. In DNA, the CDR3 is TGCGCCAGCAGCCAAGTGGGACTAGAGGGAGAGACCCAGTACTTC. This translates into CASSQVGLEGETQYF.

The chain joins TRBV3-1 (or the pseudogene TRBV3-2) to TRBJ1-5; unclear D gene. Per germline, CDR1 LGHDT and CDR2 YNNKEL (reference sequence). Trimming stripped 0 bases from V and 7 bases from J, with 13 bases between. There are 15 residues in the CDR3. The CDR3 DNA sequence: TGTGCCAGCAGCCAAGATCTTAGGGTCGGCCAGCCCCAGCATTTT. Protein: CASSQDLRVGQPQHF.

The genes are TRBV7-9 and TRBJ1-2; D gene unclear. Germline CDR1 is SEHNR and CDR2 is FQNEAQ (reference sequence). V dropped 1 base and J dropped 4 bases, with 7 bases sitting between them. This CDR3 is built from 13 residues. The CDR3 loop reads CASSLGRGYGYTF. The CDR3 nucleotides are TGTGCCAGCAGCTTAGGACGGGGCTATGGCTACACCTTC. Variable domain in full (rest from reference TRBV7-9 and TRBJ1-2): DTGVSQNPRHKITKRGQNVTFRCDPISEHNRLYWYRQTLGQGPEFLTYFQNEAQLEKSRLLSDRFSAERPKGSFSTLEIQRTEQGDSAMYLCASSLGRGYGYTFGSGTRLTVV.

The CDR3 nucleotides read TGTGCCAGTAGTATTATGGAAGGTCAGCCCCAGCATTTT. Its protein is CASSIMEGQPQHF. This rearrangement joins TRBV19 to TRBJ1-5; no firm D call. Per germline, CDR1 LNHDA and CDR2 SQIVND (reference sequence). This CDR3 is 13 amino acids long. Trimming shortened V by 3 bases and J by 6 bases, and 9 bases separated the two germline ends.

CDR3 bases: TGTGCCTGGAACTACTTCGGGAACACTGAAGCTTTCTTT. Residues: CAWNYFGNTEAFF. V usage is TRBV30 and J usage is TRBJ1-1; D is uncertain. Trimming cost V 4 bases and J 1 base, with 10 bases left between them. CDR3 length: 13 amino acids. Germline V lookup: CDR1 GTSNPN, CDR2 SVGIG (reference sequence).

The chain is built from TRBV24-1 and TRBJ2-1, with D uncertain. The CDR3 covers 11 residues. The germline gives CDR1 KGHDR, CDR2 SFDVKD. Deletions cut 6 bases from V and 8 bases from J, with 7 bases between. The CDR3 here is CATSKAHEQFF. The CDR3 DNA reads as TGTGCCACCAGTAAGGCACATGAGCAGTTCTTC.

This clone was observed a single time. The rearrangement links TRBV5-1 to TRBJ2-2, with D perhaps TRBD1 or TRBD2 (5 bases each). Germline-derived CDR1 and CDR2 are SGHRS and YFSETQ. V shed 4 bases and J shed 6 bases, with 16 bases lying between them. The CDR3 runs 15 residues. Here the CDR3 reads CASSRLEGRSGELFF. DNA of the CDR3: TGCGCCAGCAGCCGTCTCGAGGGGCGGTCCGGGGAGCTGTTTTTT.

The chain has TRBV5-1 and TRBJ1-1; D unresolved. Germline V lookup: CDR1 SGHRS, CDR2 YFSETQ. The CDR3 contains 15 residues. V was clipped by 0 bases and J by 4 bases, with 13 bases between them. Written as DNA, the CDR3 is TGCGCCAGCAGCTTGGCCCCAGGCAGTCCCACTGAAGCTTTCTTT. It specifies CASSLAPGSPTEAFF. The full variable domain, its missing parts supplied by reference TRBV5-1 and TRBJ1-1, is KAGVTQTPRYLIKTRGQQVTLSCSPISGHRSVSWYQQTPGQGLQFLFEYFSETQRNKGNFPGRFSGRQFSNSRSEMNVSTLELGDSALYLCASSLAPGSPTEAFFGQGTRLTVV.

The chain combines TRBV7-9 with TRBJ2-7, with 7 nucleotides matching TRBD2. The CDR3 loop spans 18 amino acids. The V gene end was trimmed by 5 bases and the J gene end by 4 bases; junction bases not matched to a gene: 20. Germline CDR1 SEHNR, CDR2 FQNEAQ (reference sequence). CDR3 protein: CASSPQTSLDPLPYEQYF. The CDR3, as DNA: TGTGCCAGCAGCCCGCAGACTAGCCTGGACCCCCTACCTTACGAGCAGTACTTC. Full variable domain (outside the CDR3, taken from reference TRBV7-9 and TRBJ2-7): DTGVSQNPRHKITKRGQNVTFRCDPISEHNRLYWYRQTLGQGPEFLTYFQNEAQLEKSRLLSDRFSAERPKGSFSTLEIQRTEQGDSAMYLCASSPQTSLDPLPYEQYFGPGTRLTVT.

The chain couples TRBV10-3 to TRBJ1-1, with TRBD1 identical over 9 bases. J was trimmed by 5 bases and V by 6 bases; bases with no gene match: 4. The CDR3 contains 13 residues. Germline V gives CDR1 ENHRY, CDR2 SYGVKD. The CDR3 region has the DNA TGTGCCATCAGGGGGACAGGGAGGACTGAAGCTTTCTTT. It is translated as CAIRGTGRTEAFF.

V gene TRBV6-2 or TRBV6-3 combines with J gene TRBJ2-7; D might be TRBD2 (5 bases). CDR1 is MNHEY, CDR2 SVGEGT, per germline. The length of the CDR3 is 12 residues. V was shortened by 5 bases and J by 5 bases, with 10 bases between the two germline ends. The CDR3 loop is CASSQGRNEQYF. The CDR3 DNA reads as TGTGCCAGCAGTCAAGGGAGAAACGAGCAGTACTTC.

The rearrangement links TRBV2 to TRBJ2-5; D may be TRBD1 or TRBD2 (5 bases each). V was trimmed by 4 bases and J by 1 base, leaving 13 bases between them. The CDR3 totals 15 residues. Germline V gene lookup returns CDR1 SNHLY and CDR2 FYNNEI. The CDR3 protein is CASSGGPGRQETQYF. For the CDR3, the DNA is TGTGCCAGCAGTGGTGGTCCGGGACGCCAAGAGACCCAGTACTTC.

The chain is built from TRBV5-1 and TRBJ2-7, with D maybe TRBD2 (6 bases). CDR3 length equals 15 residues. Trimming took 0 bases from V and 2 from J, leaving 12 bases between them. Germline assignment: CDR1 SGHRS and CDR2 YFSETQ. The CDR3 spells CASSLAVGGAYEQYF. For the CDR3, the DNA is TGCGCCAGCAGCTTGGCCGTCGGGGGAGCCTACGAGCAGTACTTC. Filled out from reference TRBV5-1 and TRBJ2-7, the complete variable domain reads KAGVTQTPRYLIKTRGQQVTLSCSPISGHRSVSWYQQTPGQGLQFLFEYFSETQRNKGNFPGRFSGRQFSNSRSEMNVSTLELGDSALYLCASSLAVGGAYEQYFGPGTRLTVT.

This clone has a handful of counts. V and J are TRBV5-6 and TRBJ1-3, with 7 bases lining up with TRBD1. The junction had 6 bases not matched to a gene; V was cut back by 4 bases and J by 2 bases. The CDR3 is made up of 15 amino acids. Per germline, CDR1 SGHDT and CDR2 YYEEEE. The CDR3 DNA is TGTGCCAGCAGCCTTGACAGGGAGGCTGGAAACACCATATATTTT. Protein product: CASSLDREAGNTIYF.

The chain combines TRBV28 with TRBJ2-5; D unresolved. V lost 3 bases to trimming and J lost 3 bases, with 11 bases between them. From germline, CDR1 is MDHEN and CDR2 SYDVKM. This CDR3 is built from 14 residues. CDR3 DNA: TGTGCCAGCAGTTTTGGTTACTCCAAAGAGACCCAGTACTTC. As protein: CASSFGYSKETQYF.

V and J are TRBV5-1 and TRBJ2-4; 8 nucleotides agree with TRBD1. Germline loops: CDR1 SGHRS, CDR2 YFSETQ. The V and J ends lost 5 bases and 2 bases, in that order; junction bases with no gene match: 9. The CDR3 is made up of 16 amino acids. The CDR3 nucleotides read TGCGCCAGCAGTTTTTGGACAGGGCTAACCAAAAACATTCAGTACTTC. Its protein is CASSFWTGLTKNIQYF.

This chain joins TRBV4-1 and TRBJ2-6; D is undetermined. The CDR3 extends over 15 amino acids. In germline, CDR1 is MGHRA, CDR2 YSYEKL. V lost 0 bases and J 4 bases, leaving 7 bases between the germline ends. This chain's CDR3 is CASSQERWGANVLTF. CDR3 in DNA: TGCGCCAGCAGCCAAGAACGTTGGGGGGCCAACGTCCTGACTTTC.

This clone was detected only once. The genes are TRBV28 and TRBJ2-7, with 8 bases identical to TRBD1. CDR3 size: 14 residues. In germline, CDR1 is MDHEN, CDR2 SYDVKM. The J segment lost 2 bases and the V segment lost 7 bases, leaving 7 bases of the junction unmatched. The CDR3 region has the DNA TGTGCCAGCACAAGTTCAGGGGGCCCCTACGAGCAGTACTTC. Its translation: CASTSSGGPYEQYF.

V usage is TRBV11-2 and J usage is TRBJ2-7; 8 bases are shared with TRBD1. This CDR3 contains 14 residues. With 4 bases clipped from V and 2 bases from J, the junction kept 4 bases outside the gene matches. Per the germline V gene, CDR1 is SGHAT and CDR2 is FQNNGV. Written as DNA, the CDR3 is TGTGCCAGCAGCTCGACAGGGGTCCCCTACGAGCAGTACTTC. Translated: CASSSTGVPYEQYF.

This rearrangement joins TRBV4-1 to TRBJ2-7; maybe TRBD1 (6 bases). Trimming left V 4 bases short and J 2 bases short, with 18 bases between. CDR1 and CDR2 (germline): MGHRA, YSYEKL. CDR3 length: 16 amino acids. CDR3 sequence (DNA): TGCGCCAGCAGCCCGAATTACCCGGGACAAGCCTACGAGCAGTACTTC. This sequence encodes CASSPNYPGQAYEQYF.

The V and J genes are TRBV28 and TRBJ2-2; 10 nucleotides align to TRBD2. The V gene's germline CDR1 is MDHEN and CDR2 SYDVKM. The V gene end was trimmed by 2 bases and the J gene end by 1 base; junction bases not matched to a gene: 13. The CDR3 totals 20 residues. The CDR3 nucleotides read TGTGCCAGCAGTTTAAGGATGTGGCTAGCGGGAGCTCGGAACACCGGGGAGCTGTTTTTT. Its translation is CASSLRMWLAGARNTGELFF.

J is TRBJ1-1 and V is TRBV5-1; possibly TRBD1 for D (5 bases). Germline assignment: CDR1 SGHRS and CDR2 YFSETQ. Trimming removed 4 bases at V and 0 bases at J, with 10 bases between. CDR3 length: 14 residues. DNA of the CDR3: TGCGCCAGCAGCCCGACAGCATTGAACACTGAAGCTTTCTTT. It is translated as CASSPTALNTEAFF.

The V and J genes are TRBV7-3 and TRBJ2-5; D not certain. The CDR3 has 13 amino acids. Trimming pared 6 bases from V and 5 bases from J, leaving 13 bases between. CDR1 and CDR2 from the germline V gene are SGHTA and FQGTGA. CDR3 protein: CASSHYAGETQYF. CDR3 DNA sequence: TGTGCCAGCAGTCATTATGCCGGGGAGACCCAGTACTTC.

The CDR3 spells CASSQDSRVGANIQYF. In DNA form, the CDR3 reads TGCGCCAGCAGCCAAGATTCCAGGGTGGGAGCTAACATTCAGTACTTC. The chain joins TRBV4-1 to TRBJ2-4, with D perhaps assigned TRBD1 or TRBD2 (5 bases each). Germline CDR1 is MGHRA and CDR2 is YSYEKL. The CDR3 runs 16 residues. V was pared by 0 bases and J by 7 bases, with 16 bases between.

The chain has TRBV2 and TRBJ1-4, with 8 bases lining up with TRBD1. The germline CDR1 and CDR2 sequences are SNHLY and FYNNEI. The CDR3 consists of 14 residues. With 7 bases clipped from V and 5 bases from J, the junction kept 6 bases outside the gene matches. The CDR3 DNA reads TGTGCCAGCACCATCCGGGACAGGAATGAAAAACTGTTTTTT. It codes for CASTIRDRNEKLFF.

The chain recombines TRBV7-8 with TRBJ2-1; 8 nucleotides match TRBD1. The CDR3 is 14 amino acids. J gave up 7 bases and V 4 bases, and 6 bases lay outside the gene matches. CDR1 SGHVS and CDR2 FQNEAQ come from the germline V gene. Here the CDR3 DNA reads TGTGCCAGCAGCTCCCGACAGGGGTTGAATGAGCAGTTCTTC. This encodes CASSSRQGLNEQFF. The full variable domain, in which reference TRBV7-8 and TRBJ2-1 provide the parts outside the CDR3, is GAGVSQSPRYKVAKRGQDVALRCDPISGHVSLFWYQQALGQGPEFLTYFQNEAQLDKSGLPSDRFFAERPEGSVSTLKIQRTQQEDSAVYLCASSSRQGLNEQFFGPGTRLTVL.

The chain couples TRBV11-3 to TRBJ2-2, with D hard to call. The V end was cut by 5 bases, the J end by 7 bases, with 8 bases between. The CDR3 contains 12 residues. Looked up from germline, CDR1 is SGHNT and CDR2 is YENEEA. Here the CDR3 reads CASSLRFGELFF. CDR3 nucleotides: TGTGCCAGCAGCCTCAGATTCGGGGAGCTGTTTTTT.